One and the same sample provided the 28 T cell receptor beta chains below, sequenced in a study of spatial heterogeneity in lung cancer. Their cognate antigens are unknown. Indicated time point: sample taken at primary tumor resection. TCRdb reprocessed the 5' RACE reads via MiXCR and lists one record per CDR3 protein. The sample yields about 830 distinct CDR3 sequences, approximately 8.5% seen once. General study points: Tumor mutation counts were tracked by expanded intratumoral alpha and beta TCR counts.

Here the sequenced sample was lung tumor tissue, taken at surgery. The receptor set was obtained from a male donor with early-stage non-small cell lung cancer.

This clonotype qualifies as large. The rearrangement links TRBV5-1 to TRBJ2-2, with TRBD1 matching 10 bases. The V and J ends lost 4 bases and 6 bases, in that order; junction bases with no gene match: 15. There are 18 residues in the CDR3. CDR1 is SGHRS, CDR2 YFSETQ, per germline. In nucleotides, the CDR3 is TGCGCCAGCAGCCTAGCGCACCGGGACAGGGGAGTTGCCGGGGAGCTGTTTTTT. It codes for CASSLAHRDRGVAGELFF.

By its share, this clonotype is large (0.1 to 1%). V is TRBV10-3 and J is TRBJ1-1; D gene ambiguous. Trimming left V 4 bases short and J 1 base short, with 4 bases between. The CDR3 is made up of 12 amino acids. Germline lookup yields CDR1 ENHRY and CDR2 SYGVKD. This CDR3 reads CAISVGNTEAFF. Written as DNA, the CDR3 is TGTGCCATCAGTGTAGGGAACACTGAAGCTTTCTTT.

This clonotype is judged medium-sized. The chain couples TRBV20-1 to TRBJ2-5, with TRBD2 matching 11 bases. The CDR3 length is 16 residues. After removal of 5 bases from V and 4 bases from J, the junction contained 12 bases not matched to a gene. Germline V lookup: CDR1 DFQATT, CDR2 SNEGSKA (reference sequence). CDR3 nucleotide sequence: TGCAGTGCTGGCGATTTAGCGGGAGGGCCGAGAGAGACCCAGTACTTC. Protein: CSAGDLAGGPRETQYF.

The J gene is TRBJ2-1, the V gene TRBV20-1; D unresolved. From germline, CDR1 is DFQATT and CDR2 SNEGSKA (reference sequence). The ends were cut back, 4 bases at V and 0 bases at J, with 7 bases in the middle. The CDR3 consists of 13 residues. The CDR3 here is CSANPSSYNEQFF. CDR3 DNA: TGCAGTGCTAATCCAAGCTCCTACAATGAGCAGTTCTTC.

By share, this clonotype counts as large. This chain uses TRBV6-2 or TRBV6-3 with TRBJ1-5, with D tentatively TRBD1 (6 bases). V was cut by 4 bases and J by 6 bases, with 16 bases left in between. Per germline, CDR1 MNHEY and CDR2 SVGEGT. The CDR3 is 15 residues long. CDR3 DNA sequence: TGTGCCAGCAGTTTGTCCGGACAGAGCTCTCAGCCCCAGCATTTT. Its protein product is CASSLSGQSSQPQHF.

This clonotype is labeled as large. The genes are TRBV12-3 or TRBV12-4 and TRBJ2-5; D is unresolved. V was cut by 6 bases and J by 7 bases, with 12 bases left in between. The CDR3 consists of 12 residues. CDR3 bases: TGTGCCAGCAGCCCCCCATCCGGGACCCAGTACTTC. This codes for CASSPPSGTQYF.

By share, this clonotype counts as medium-sized. V and J are TRBV20-1 and TRBJ2-3; 8 positions agree with TRBD2. Germline CDR1 is DFQATT and CDR2 is SNEGSKA (reference sequence). V shed 3 bases and J 4 bases; nucleotides not matched to a gene: 18. The CDR3 is made up of 18 amino acids. The CDR3 sequence is CSARPGMERAGEADTQYF. CDR3 nucleotides: TGCAGTGCTAGGCCGGGGATGGAACGAGCGGGAGAGGCAGATACGCAGTATTTT.

This clonotype is large within its sample. V usage is TRBV28 and J usage is TRBJ2-7, with 10 bases identical to TRBD1. V was pared by 5 bases and J by 7 bases, with 11 bases of the junction left unmatched. The germline V gene has CDR1 MDHEN and CDR2 SYDVKM. This CDR3 has 15 residues. The CDR3 DNA sequence: TGTGCCAGCAGTGCGTGGACAGGGGGGTTAAGTGAGCAGTACTTC. Encoded protein: CASSAWTGGLSEQYF.

This clonotype is deemed large. The V gene is TRBV6-2 or TRBV6-3, the J gene TRBJ2-4; no clear D gene. Germline V gene sequence: CDR1 MNHEY, CDR2 SVGEGT. CDR3 length: 14 residues. Trimming cost V 7 bases and J 0 bases, with 10 bases left between them. In nucleotides, the CDR3 is TGTGCCAGCACCCGTGGCCTAGCCAAAAACATTCAGTACTTC. Translating it yields CASTRGLAKNIQYF.

This clonotype is judged medium-sized. V is TRBV7-2 and J is TRBJ2-7; 7 bases line up with TRBD1. V gave up 1 base and J gave up 3 bases; unmatched junction bases: 3. CDR1 and CDR2 (germline): SGHTA, FQGNSA. This CDR3 has 14 amino acids. CDR3 protein: CASSLETGNYEQYF. For the CDR3, the DNA is TGTGCCAGCAGCTTAGAGACAGGGAACTACGAGCAGTACTTC.

The chain has TRBV7-9 and TRBJ2-3; D not resolved. The length of the CDR3 is 14 residues. Germline CDR1 reads SEHNR; CDR2 reads FQNEAQ (reference sequence). V gave up 6 bases and J gave up 4 bases, with 14 bases separating them. The CDR3 DNA sequence: TGTGCCAGCAGACCCTACTCAAGCGCAGATACGCAGTATTTT. Translated, it gives CASRPYSSADTQYF.

By share of the sample, this clonotype is medium-sized. The chain recombines TRBV20-1 with TRBJ1-2; D gene uncertain. Germline values: CDR1 DFQATT, CDR2 SNEGSKA (reference sequence). CDR3 length: 18 residues. V was trimmed by 6 bases and J by 4 bases, leaving 30 bases between them. The CDR3 DNA reads TGCAGTGCCGACCTCCCCTTTACCAGAGGCTATGCTGGCTATGGCTACACCTTC. This translates into CSADLPFTRGYAGYGYTF.

The J gene is TRBJ1-5, the V gene TRBV5-8; TRBD1 might be the D (5 bases). The CDR3 consists of 15 residues. CDR1 and CDR2 (germline): SGHTS, YDEGEE. Trimming left V 2 bases short and J 7 bases short, with 16 bases between. CDR3 protein: CASSFPGGKGQPQHF. Here the CDR3 DNA reads TGTGCCAGCAGCTTTCCCGGGGGTAAGGGCCAGCCCCAGCATTTT.

This clonotype is categorized as large. The chain is built from TRBV2 and TRBJ2-5; either TRBD1 or TRBD2 may supply D (6 bases each). The CDR3 contains 14 residues. The V gene's germline CDR1 is SNHLY and CDR2 FYNNEI. The ends were cut back, 8 bases at V and 0 bases at J, with 13 bases in the middle. The CDR3, as DNA: TGTGCCAGCGGGAGGACAGATTACCAAGAGACCCAGTACTTC. It is translated as CASGRTDYQETQYF. Full variable domain (missing parts from reference TRBV2 and TRBJ2-5): EPEVTQTPSHQVTQMGQEVILRCVPISNHLYFYWYRQILGQKVEFLVSFYNNEISEKSEIFDDQFSVERPDGSNFTLKIRSTKLEDSAMYFCASGRTDYQETQYFGPGTRLLVL.

By its share, this clonotype is medium-sized. The chain is built from TRBV6-6 and TRBJ2-7; a weak D match, TRBD2 (5 bases). V dropped 4 bases and J dropped 5 bases, with 15 bases sitting between them. Germline CDR1 MNHNY, CDR2 SVGAGI (reference sequence). The CDR3 covers 14 residues. DNA of the CDR3: TGTGCCAGCAGTTTGGTGAGGGTGGGAGACGAGCAGTACTTC. Its translation: CASSLVRVGDEQYF.

This clonotype counts as large (0.1 to 1%). The chain links TRBV28 to TRBJ1-1; tentatively, D is TRBD1 (6 bases). Per germline, CDR1 MDHEN and CDR2 SYDVKM. V dropped 3 bases and J dropped 4 bases, with 9 bases sitting between them. The CDR3 extends over 13 amino acids. Written as DNA, the CDR3 is TGTGCCAGCAGTTTTACACAGGGCACTGAAGCTTTCTTT. As protein: CASSFTQGTEAFF.

This clonotype is labeled as medium-sized (0.01 to 0.1%). The V gene is TRBV9, the J gene TRBJ2-7; 9 bases map to TRBD1. Looked up from germline, CDR1 is SGDLS and CDR2 is YYNGEE. The junction had 7 bases not matched to a gene; V was cut back by 7 bases and J by 2 bases. This CDR3 comprises 14 residues. The CDR3 bases are TGTGCCAGCGGACCCGGGACAGGGACCTACGAGCAGTACTTC. Translating gives CASGPGTGTYEQYF.

This clonotype is labeled as large. This chain joins TRBV6-2 or TRBV6-3 and TRBJ2-2; 8 positions match TRBD2. Germline V CDR1 and CDR2: MNHEY, SVGEGT. J was trimmed by 7 bases and V by 3 bases; bases with no gene match: 7. The CDR3 totals 15 residues. DNA of the CDR3: TGTGCCAGCAGTTATCCTACAGCGGGAGACGGGGAGCTGTTTTTT. This codes for CASSYPTAGDGELFF.

This clonotype is labeled as large. J is TRBJ2-2 and V is TRBV4-2; 7 positions agree with TRBD2. Germline V CDR1 and CDR2: LGHNA, YNFKEQ. The V segment lost 0 bases and the J segment 8 bases; nucleotides outside the gene matches: 9. This CDR3 region has 16 residues. CDR3 nucleotides: TGTGCCAGCAGCCAAGAGTTTCTAGCGGCAATTGGGGAGCTGTTTTTT. It yields the protein CASSQEFLAAIGELFF.

By share, this clonotype counts as large (0.1 to 1%). The chain has TRBV12-3 or TRBV12-4 and TRBJ1-4; D perhaps matches TRBD1 (5 bases). The CDR3 covers 15 residues. V lost 3 bases to trimming and J lost 7 bases, with 15 bases between them. The CDR3, as DNA: TGTGCCAGCAGTTTCTCCGGGGGTCGTGGTGAAAAACTGTTTTTT. Protein sequence: CASSFSGGRGEKLFF.

This clonotype is categorized as medium-sized. This chain uses TRBV24-1 with TRBJ2-5, with a tentative D call TRBD2 (5 bases). Germline CDR1 is KGHDR and CDR2 is SFDVKD. The V gene lost 4 bases and the J gene lost 1 base, with 12 bases spanning the gap. This CDR3 has 15 residues. CDR3 DNA: TGTGCCACCAGTGACCGCCGGGATGGCCAAGAGACCCAGTACTTC. Protein sequence: CATSDRRDGQETQYF.

This clonotype is classed as medium-sized. This sequence joins TRBV6-6 and TRBJ2-1, with 12 nucleotides matching TRBD2. Per the germline V gene, CDR1 is MNHNY and CDR2 is SVGAGI (reference sequence). V lost 7 bases and J lost 6; bases outside the gene matches: 10. CDR3 length: 16 residues. CDR3 DNA: TGTGCCAGCACTCATGCCTCGGGACTAGCGGGCAATGAGCAGTTCTTC. The encoded protein is CASTHASGLAGNEQFF.

Sample share makes this clonotype medium-sized. The chain is built from TRBV5-6 and TRBJ2-7, with D unresolved. CDR1 and CDR2 from the germline V gene are SGHDT and YYEEEE. The CDR3 has 15 residues. The germline V and J ends were trimmed by 0 bases and 3 bases, with 13 bases remaining between them. The CDR3 bases are TGTGCCAGCAGCTTGGGCATTAGGCGGAACTACGAGCAGTACTTC. This sequence encodes CASSLGIRRNYEQYF. Using reference TRBV5-6 and TRBJ2-7 for the parts outside the CDR3, the full variable domain is DAGVTQSPTHLIKTRGQQVTLRCSPKSGHDTVSWYQQALGQGPQFIFQYYEEEERQRGNFPDRFSGHQFPNYSSELNVNALLLGDSALYLCASSLGIRRNYEQYFGPGTRLTVT.

By frequency in the sample, this clonotype is medium-sized. The rearrangement joins TRBV7-3 to TRBJ2-5, with a weak D call TRBD2 (6 bases). V lost 5 bases, J lost 4 bases, and 17 bases lay in between. CDR1 and CDR2 from the germline V gene are SGHTA and FQGTGA. The CDR3 is 15 amino acids. The CDR3 nucleotides are TGTGCCAGCAGCCTCGGGAGTATTGGCCCAGAGACCCAGTACTTC. The encoded protein is CASSLGSIGPETQYF.

This clonotype rates as medium-sized (0.01 to 0.1%). The V and J genes are TRBV7-9 and TRBJ2-3; the D is unclear. This CDR3 is built from 16 residues. V lost 0 bases and J lost 3, with 13 bases in between. Germline values: CDR1 SEHNR, CDR2 FQNEAQ (reference sequence). DNA of the CDR3: TGTGCCAGCAGCTTAGCGCGCACAGCTGGGACAGATACGCAGTATTTT. Protein product: CASSLARTAGTDTQYF.

This clonotype is judged medium-sized. This sequence joins TRBV12-3 or TRBV12-4 and TRBJ2-1; 7 bases match TRBD2. V lost 1 base, J lost 4 bases, and 4 bases stayed unmatched. The CDR3 spans 15 residues. The CDR3 nucleotides are TGTGCCAGCAGTTTAGGTCAGGGAGGGTACAATGAGCAGTTCTTC. Translation gives CASSLGQGGYNEQFF.

This clonotype is large within its sample. The CDR3 sequence: CASSFTREQAYNEQFF. CDR3 nucleotides: TGTGCCAGCAGCTTCACGAGGGAACAAGCCTACAATGAGCAGTTCTTC. This rearrangement joins TRBV3-2 to TRBJ2-1; the DNA was not used to check the table's D call, TRBD2. TRBV3-2 is assigned pseudogene status. This CDR3 is 16 amino acids long.

The chain couples TRBV5-6 to TRBJ2-3; D is ambiguous. Germline V gene sequence: CDR1 SGHDT, CDR2 YYEEEE. V was trimmed by 3 bases and J by 4 bases, leaving 9 bases between them. The CDR3 has 13 residues. CDR3 amino acids: CASSSRPADTQYF. The CDR3 DNA follows: TGTGCCAGCAGCTCCCGTCCCGCAGATACGCAGTATTTT.